Listed here is a single T cell receptor beta chain. The antigen remains unidentified. CD45RO-negative, CCR7-selected cells formed the naive CD8 fraction, which excluded terminally differentiated effector memory CD45RA+ cells. The sample comes from a study of shared clonotypes between healthy human individuals. Study observations and caveats: Shared across a few donors were around 5% of the naive CD4 clonotypes. What naive subsets generally showed was a larger estimated richness than memory subsets showed.

The authors distributed each subset's genomic DNA evenly over several immunoSEQ plates. Data came from immunoSEQ multiplex PCR; TCRdb stores just in-frame clones and leaves some out. The table includes about 1,800,000 clones, roughly 94% detected once. CDR3 length: 12 amino acids. The germline V gene has CDR1 MGHRA and CDR2 YSYEKL. Trimming removed 4 bases at V and 11 bases at J, with 12 bases between. The sample comprised naive CD8+ T cells sorted from blood. The chain links TRBV4-1 to TRBJ2-1; D is possibly TRBD2 (6 bases). The TCR originated in a man in his late teens or twenties in good health. The CDR3 DNA is TGCGCCAGCAGCCCGCGGGAACAGAAGCAGTTCTTC. Its translation is CASSPREQKQFF.